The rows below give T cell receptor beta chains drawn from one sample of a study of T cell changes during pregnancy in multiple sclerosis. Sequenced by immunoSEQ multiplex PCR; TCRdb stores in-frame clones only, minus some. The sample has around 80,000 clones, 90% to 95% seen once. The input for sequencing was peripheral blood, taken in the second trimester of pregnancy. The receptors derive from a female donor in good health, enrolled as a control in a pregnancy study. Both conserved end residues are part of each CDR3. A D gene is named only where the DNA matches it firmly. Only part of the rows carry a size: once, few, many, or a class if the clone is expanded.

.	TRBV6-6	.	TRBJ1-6	CASSPRRSYNSPLHF	TGTGCCAGCAGTCCAAGGAGGTCCTATAATTCACCCCTCCACTTT
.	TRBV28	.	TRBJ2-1	CASSPLGTQDEQFF	TGTGCCAGCAGTCCTTTGGGCACCCAAGATGAGCAGTTCTTC
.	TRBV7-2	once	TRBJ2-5	CASSSGRGETQYF	TGTGCCAGCAGCTCCGGACGGGGGGAGACCCAGTACTTC
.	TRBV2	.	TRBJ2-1	CASRWGLNYNEQFF	TGTGCCAGCAGATGGGGGCTGAACTACAATGAGCAGTTCTTC
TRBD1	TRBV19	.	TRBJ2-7	CASSRDPGQGVYEQYF	TGTGCCAGTAGTAGAGATCCGGGACAGGGGGTCTACGAGCAGTACTTC
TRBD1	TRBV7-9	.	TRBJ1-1	CASSLRGNRGHTEAFF	TGTGCCAGCAGCTTAAGGGGGAACAGGGGGCACACTGAAGCTTTCTTT
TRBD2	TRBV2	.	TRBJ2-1	CASKLAGLDEQFF	TGTGCCAGCAAACTAGCGGGATTGGATGAGCAGTTCTTC
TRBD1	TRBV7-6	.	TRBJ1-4	CASSLDSPGGTNEKLFF	TGTGCCAGCAGCTTAGATAGCCCAGGGGGCACTAATGAAAAACTGTTTTTT
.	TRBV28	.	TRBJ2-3	CASSLRTRGGDTQYF	TGTGCCAGCAGTTTACGAACTAGGGGAGGAGATACGCAGTATTTT
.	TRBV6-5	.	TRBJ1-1	CASTLSRTQNTEAFF	TGTGCCAGCACCCTCAGTCGGACACAGAACACTGAAGCTTTCTTT
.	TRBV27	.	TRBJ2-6	CASNENSGANVLTF	TGTGCCAGCAATGAGAACTCTGGGGCCAACGTCCTGACTTTC
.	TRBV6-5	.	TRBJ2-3	CASSYSVGGDADTQYF	TGTGCCAGCAGTTACTCCGTGGGAGGAGACGCAGATACGCAGTATTTT
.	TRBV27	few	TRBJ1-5	CASRSGDQPQHF	TGTGCCAGCAGATCAGGGGATCAGCCCCAGCATTTT
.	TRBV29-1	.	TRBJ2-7	CSVEDGSYEQYF	TGCAGCGTTGAAGACGGGTCCTACGAGCAGTACTTC
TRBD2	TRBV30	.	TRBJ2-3	CAWSAGLAPSTDTQYF	TGTGCCTGGAGTGCTGGACTAGCGCCTAGCACAGATACGCAGTATTTT
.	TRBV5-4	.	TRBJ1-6	CASSWRNSPLHF	TGTGCCAGCAGCTGGAGAAATTCACCCCTCCACTTT
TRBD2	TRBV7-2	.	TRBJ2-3	CASSPEAGGRGMTDTQYF	TGTGCCAGCAGCCCAGAAGCGGGAGGCCGTGGGATGACAGATACGCAGTATTTT
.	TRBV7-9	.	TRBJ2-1	CASSPNLWGGRDNEQFF	TGTGCCAGCAGCCCCAACTTATGGGGCGGCAGAGACAATGAGCAGTTCTTC
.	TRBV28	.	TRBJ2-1	CASSLQGAYNEQFF	TGTGCCAGCAGTCTTCAAGGGGCCTACAATGAGCAGTTCTTC
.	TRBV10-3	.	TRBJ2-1	CAISERLQTGNEQFF	TGTGCCATCAGTGAAAGACTCCAGACTGGTAATGAGCAGTTCTTC
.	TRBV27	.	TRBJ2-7	CASSLAGITYEQYF	TGTGCCAGCAGTTTGGCAGGGATCACCTACGAGCAGTACTTC
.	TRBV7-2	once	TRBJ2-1	CASSLQAAEQFF	TGTGCCAGCAGCTTACAAGCGGCTGAGCAGTTCTTC
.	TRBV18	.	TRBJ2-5	CASSRWPWIGRAGETQYF	TGTGCCAGCTCTCGGTGGCCGTGGATAGGCAGGGCTGGAGAGACCCAGTACTTC
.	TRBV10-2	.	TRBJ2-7	CASSESLANYHEQYF	TGCGCCAGCAGTGAGTCGCTGGCAAACTACCACGAGCAGTACTTC
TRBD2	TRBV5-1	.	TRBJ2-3	CASSSRLAGVGGSTDTQYF	TGCGCCAGCAGCTCCCGACTAGCGGGAGTGGGGGGTAGCACAGATACGCAGTATTTT
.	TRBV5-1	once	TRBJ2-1	CASSLGANNEQFF	TGCGCCAGCAGCTTGGGTGCTAACAATGAGCAGTTCTTC
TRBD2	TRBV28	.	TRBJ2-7	CASSLWGGSTSYEQYF	TGTGCCAGCAGTTTGTGGGGCGGGAGTACCTCCTACGAGCAGTACTTC
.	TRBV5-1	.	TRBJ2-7	CASSSTSDPGYEQYF	TGCGCCAGCAGCTCCACGTCAGACCCGGGCTACGAGCAGTACTTC